Following are 18 T cell receptor beta chains from one sample sequenced in a study of graft-versus-host responses after intestinal transplantation. Antigen specificity for these receptors is unknown. Libraries were prepared by immunoSEQ multiplex PCR; TCRdb keeps only in-frame clonotypes and omits some of them. The sample has over 80,000 clones; about nine tenths are singletons. The sample consisted of unstimulated CD4+ T cells sorted from spleen or lymph node cells, taken before transplant. Receptors originate from a human donor who was the organ donor for an intestinal transplant.

The rearrangement uses TRBV9 and TRBJ1-6; no reliable D call. The CDR3 totals 12 residues. Trimming stripped 0 bases from V and 10 bases from J, with 5 bases between. Germline CDR1 reads SGDLS; CDR2 reads YYNGEE. DNA for the CDR3: TGTGCCAGCAGCGTAGCGGGATCACCCCTCCACTTT. It codes for CASSVAGSPLHF.

The J gene is TRBJ1-4, the V gene TRBV5-1, with 8 bases fitting TRBD1. Germline trimming cut 4 bases from V and 3 bases from J; bases unmatched to any gene: 14. CDR1 and CDR2 from the germline V gene are SGHRS and YFSETQ. The CDR3 runs to 18 residues. CDR3 bases: TGCGCCAGCAGCGGCGGGACAGGACGCGGGGCGGCTAATGAAAAACTGTTTTTT. As protein: CASSGGTGRGAANEKLFF.

The J gene is TRBJ2-3, the V gene TRBV19, with 7 bases that match TRBD1. The CDR3 sequence is 14 residues long. The germline gives CDR1 LNHDA, CDR2 SQIVND (reference sequence). V was clipped by 8 bases and J by 1 base; unmatched bases: 6. CDR3 amino acids: CASGLQGRTDTQYF. The CDR3, as DNA: TGTGCCAGTGGTCTACAGGGGCGCACAGATACGCAGTATTTT.

The table lists this clone with a count of one. The gene calls are TRBV4-1 and TRBJ2-2, with TRBD1 identical over 8 bases. V shed 4 bases, J shed 4 bases, and the junction held 2 bases outside the gene matches. CDR3 length: 14 amino acids. The germline V gene encodes CDR1 MGHRA and CDR2 YSYEKL. The CDR3 DNA reads TGCGCCAGCAGCCGGGGACAGGTCACCGGGGAGCTGTTTTTT. Translation: CASSRGQVTGELFF.

The CDR3 nucleotides read TGTGCCAGCAGTGAGGGACAGAAACCCCAAAGGAAAGAGACCCAGTACTTC. Its translation is CASSEGQKPQRKETQYF. The chain links TRBV25-1 to TRBJ2-5; 7 bases agree with TRBD1. Germline CDR1 and CDR2: MGHDK and SYGVNS. The CDR3 is 17 residues long. V lost 3 bases and J lost 3; bases outside the gene matches: 13.

The rearrangement links TRBV5-1 to TRBJ2-1, with 7 nucleotides matching TRBD1. CDR3 length: 15 amino acids. V gave up 4 bases and J gave up 8 bases; unmatched junction bases: 12. The germline V gene encodes CDR1 SGHRS and CDR2 YFSETQ. DNA of the CDR3: TGCGCCAGCAGCCAACTACACAGGGGAAGGTATGAGCAGTTCTTC. Translation: CASSQLHRGRYEQFF.

This chain joins TRBV7-6 and TRBJ2-1; 11 nucleotides agree with TRBD2. The trim removed 5 bases at V and 9 bases at J, leaving 9 bases unmatched. Germline CDR1 is SGHVS and CDR2 is FNYEAQ. This CDR3 comprises 15 residues. CDR3 region: CASSTGASGGREQFF. CDR3 in DNA: TGTGCCAGCAGCACTGGCGCTAGCGGGGGGCGTGAGCAGTTCTTC.

The CDR3 protein is CASSLTPLGENTEAFF. In DNA form, the CDR3 reads TGTGCCAGCAGTCTAACACCCCTCGGAGAGAACACTGAAGCTTTCTTT. J is TRBJ1-1 and V is TRBV7-9; no definite D call. Trimming cost V 6 bases and J 1 base, with 18 bases left between them. Germline V gene data show CDR1 as SEHNR and CDR2 as FQNEAQ (reference sequence). The CDR3 consists of 16 residues.

The chain has TRBV28 and TRBJ2-7; D is perhaps TRBD2 (5 bases). The CDR3 has 15 amino acids. Trimming left V 2 bases short and J 3 bases short, with 14 bases between. The germline V gene encodes CDR1 MDHEN and CDR2 SYDVKM. The CDR3 sequence is CASSLVSPGSYEQYF. Here the CDR3 DNA reads TGTGCCAGCAGTTTAGTCAGCCCTGGGAGCTACGAGCAGTACTTC.

This clone was seen only once. V gene TRBV9 combines with J gene TRBJ1-2; D is uncertain. CDR1 SGDLS and CDR2 YYNGEE come from the germline V gene. The CDR3 runs to 14 residues. V was clipped by 4 bases and J by 3 bases, with 13 bases between them. CDR3 DNA: TGTGCCAGCAGCCCCATTTGGGGAGACTATGGCTACACCTTC. It specifies CASSPIWGDYGYTF.

The chain combines TRBV29-1 with TRBJ1-2; 9 bases agree with TRBD1. V was pared by 7 bases and J by 3 bases, with 3 bases of the junction left unmatched. The CDR3 runs to 12 residues. Germline CDR1 SQVTM, CDR2 ANQGSEA. The CDR3 loop reads CSGRTGDYGYTF. CDR3 in DNA: TGCAGCGGACGGACAGGGGACTATGGCTACACCTTC.

The chain has TRBV11-2 and TRBJ2-3; 11 nucleotides agree with TRBD2. V gave up 1 base and J gave up 7 bases; unmatched junction bases: 7. Germline CDR1 is SGHAT and CDR2 is FQNNGV. This CDR3 comprises 16 residues. CDR3 sequence: CASSLVVAGGRNTQYF. The CDR3 nucleotides are TGTGCCAGCAGCTTAGTCGTAGCGGGGGGGCGGAATACGCAGTATTTT.

This rearrangement joins TRBV7-9 to TRBJ1-6; 9 positions agree with TRBD1. There are 15 residues in the CDR3. V lost 3 bases and J lost 6; bases outside the gene matches: 3. Germline lookup yields CDR1 SEHNR and CDR2 FQNEAQ (reference sequence). The CDR3 loop reads CASSLETGGNSPLHF. CDR3 DNA sequence: TGTGCCAGCAGCTTGGAGACAGGGGGTAATTCACCCCTCCACTTT.

This clone was seen a few times. V and J are TRBV5-4 and TRBJ2-2; 7 bases match TRBD2. CDR1 SGHNT and CDR2 YYREEE come from the germline V gene (reference sequence). CDR3 length: 16 residues. Trimming at V came to 0 bases and at J to 5 bases, leaving 7 bases not matched to a gene. The CDR3 loop reads CASSLVGGGGTGELFF. The CDR3 DNA reads as TGTGCCAGCAGCTTGGTAGGCGGGGGAGGAACCGGGGAGCTGTTTTTT. Looking up the rest from reference TRBV5-4 and TRBJ2-2 gives the full variable domain: ETGVTQSPTHLIKTRGQQVTLRCSSQSGHNTVSWYQQALGQGPQFIFQYYREEENGRGNFPPRFSGLQFPNYSSELNVNALELDDSALYLCASSLVGGGGTGELFFGEGSRLTVL.

The chain couples TRBV6-6 to TRBJ1-2, with 9 bases aligning to TRBD1. There are 14 residues in the CDR3. Looked up from germline, CDR1 is MNHNY and CDR2 is SVGAGI (reference sequence). V dropped 6 bases and J dropped 6; count of bases not matched to a gene: 8. DNA of the CDR3: TGTGCCAGCAGGCCGGGACAGGGTGTCGATGGCTACACCTTC. The encoded protein is CASRPGQGVDGYTF.

The rearrangement joins TRBV5-1 to TRBJ2-3; D call uncertain. This CDR3 is built from 13 residues. The V gene lost 1 base and the J gene lost 2 bases, with 5 bases spanning the gap. Germline V gives CDR1 SGHRS, CDR2 YFSETQ. CDR3 nucleotide sequence: TGCGCCAGCAGCTTGTATCTCACAGATACGCAGTATTTT. This sequence encodes CASSLYLTDTQYF.

The chain uses TRBV5-5 and TRBJ2-7; TRBD1 is a possible D gene (5 bases). The germline V and J ends were trimmed by 7 bases and 0 bases, with 11 bases remaining between them. The germline V gene encodes CDR1 SGHKS and CDR2 YYEKEE (reference sequence). The CDR3 has 13 residues. The CDR3 reads CASGKTVSYEQYF. CDR3 in DNA: TGTGCCAGCGGAAAGACAGTCTCCTACGAGCAGTACTTC.

The V and J genes are TRBV4-1 and TRBJ2-5, with TRBD1 matching over 8 bases. The germline V gene has CDR1 MGHRA and CDR2 YSYEKL. Trimming removed 4 bases from V and 5 bases from J; junction bases left unmatched: 9. This CDR3 region has 15 residues. The CDR3 DNA follows: TGCGCCAGCAGCCGTTACCAGGGGGCTGGGGAGACCCAGTACTTC. This translates into CASSRYQGAGETQYF.